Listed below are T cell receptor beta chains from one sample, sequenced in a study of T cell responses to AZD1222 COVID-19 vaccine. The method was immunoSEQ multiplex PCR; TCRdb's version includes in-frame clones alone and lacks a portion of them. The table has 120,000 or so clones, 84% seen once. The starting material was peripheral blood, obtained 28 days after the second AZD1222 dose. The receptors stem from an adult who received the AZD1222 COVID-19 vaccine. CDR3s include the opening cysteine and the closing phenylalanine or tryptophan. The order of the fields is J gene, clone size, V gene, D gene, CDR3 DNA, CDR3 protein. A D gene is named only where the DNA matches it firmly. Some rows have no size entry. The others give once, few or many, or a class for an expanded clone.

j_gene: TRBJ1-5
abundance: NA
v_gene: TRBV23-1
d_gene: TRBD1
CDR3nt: TGCGCCAGCAGTCGACAGGGGACCAATCAGCCCCAGCATTTT
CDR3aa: CASSRQGTNQPQHF

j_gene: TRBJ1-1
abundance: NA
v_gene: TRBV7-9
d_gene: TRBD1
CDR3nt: TGTGCCAGCAGCCCCCCGGGACAGATTCTGAACACTGAAGCTTTCTTT
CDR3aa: CASSPPGQILNTEAFF

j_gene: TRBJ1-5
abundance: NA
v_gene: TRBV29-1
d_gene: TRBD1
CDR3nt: TGCAGCGTCGCCGGGACAGGGGATCAGCCCCAGCATTTT
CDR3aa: CSVAGTGDQPQHF

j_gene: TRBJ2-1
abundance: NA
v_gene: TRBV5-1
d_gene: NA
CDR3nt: TGCGCCAGCAGCCTGGTCGGCGATGAGCAGTTCTTC
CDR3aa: CASSLVGDEQFF

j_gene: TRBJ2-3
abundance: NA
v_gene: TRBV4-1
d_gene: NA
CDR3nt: TGCGCCAGCAGCCTCTCCGGGACTGGGGCCCTCACAGATACGCAGTATTTT
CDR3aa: CASSLSGTGALTDTQYF

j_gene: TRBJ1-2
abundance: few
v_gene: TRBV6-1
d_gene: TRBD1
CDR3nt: TGTGCCAGCAGCTTGGACAGGGTCTATGGCTACACCTTC
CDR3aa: CASSLDRVYGYTF

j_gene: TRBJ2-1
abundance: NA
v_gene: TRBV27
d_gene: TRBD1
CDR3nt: TGTGCCAGCAGTTCTTCCCCGGACAGGGCCAACAATGAGCAGTTCTTC
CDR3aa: CASSSSPDRANNEQFF

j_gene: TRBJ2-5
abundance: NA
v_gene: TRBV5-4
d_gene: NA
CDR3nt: TGTGCCAGCAGCCTAGACCAAGAGACCCAGTACTTC
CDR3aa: CASSLDQETQYF

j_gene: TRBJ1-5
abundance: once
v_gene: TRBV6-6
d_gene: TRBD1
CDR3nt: TGTGCCAGCAGTTACACTACAGGGGGCCAGCCCCAGCATTTT
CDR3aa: CASSYTTGGQPQHF

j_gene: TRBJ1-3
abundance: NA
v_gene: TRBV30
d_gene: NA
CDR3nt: TGTGCCTCGGCCCTGGTCGGACAGCCCCACTCTGGAAACACCATATATTTT
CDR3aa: CASALVGQPHSGNTIYF

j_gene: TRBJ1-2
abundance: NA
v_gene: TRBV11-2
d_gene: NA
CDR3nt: TGTGCCAGCAGCTTAGTTACCGGGGCGGGTGGCTACACCTTC
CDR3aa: CASSLVTGAGGYTF

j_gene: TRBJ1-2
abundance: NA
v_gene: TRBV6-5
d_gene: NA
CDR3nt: TGTGCCAGCAGTAAAAACGGGCCGTTCTATGGCTACACCTTC
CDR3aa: CASSKNGPFYGYTF

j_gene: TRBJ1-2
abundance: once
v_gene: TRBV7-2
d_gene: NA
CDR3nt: TGTGCCAGCAGCTTAGCGATACTCTATGGCTACACCTTC
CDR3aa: CASSLAILYGYTF

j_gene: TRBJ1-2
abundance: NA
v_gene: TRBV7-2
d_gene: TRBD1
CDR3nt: TGTGCCAGCAGCCTAAGGACAGGGGGCGTTAGAATCTATGGCTACACCTTC
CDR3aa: CASSLRTGGVRIYGYTF

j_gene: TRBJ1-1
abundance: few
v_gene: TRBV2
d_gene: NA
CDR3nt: TGTGCCAGCAGTGTATTTATGAACACTGAAGCTTTCTTT
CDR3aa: CASSVFMNTEAFF

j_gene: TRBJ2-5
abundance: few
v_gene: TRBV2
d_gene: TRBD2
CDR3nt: TGTGCCAGCAGTGGGGCGGGGGGGATGCAAGAGACCCAGTACTTC
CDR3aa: CASSGAGGMQETQYF

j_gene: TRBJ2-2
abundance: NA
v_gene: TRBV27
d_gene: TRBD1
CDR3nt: TGTGCCAGCAGTTTTCGCCAAGGGACAGGGGACACCGGGGAGCTGTTTTTT
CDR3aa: CASSFRQGTGDTGELFF

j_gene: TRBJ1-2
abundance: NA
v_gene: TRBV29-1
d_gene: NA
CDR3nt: TGCAGCGTGGAGGGGGGCAAGGGTGTAGTTAATGGCTACACCTTC
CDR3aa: CSVEGGKGVVNGYTF

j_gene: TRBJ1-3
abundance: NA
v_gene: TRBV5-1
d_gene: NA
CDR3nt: TGCGCCAGCAGCTTGGACAGGCGCTCTGGAAACACCATATATTTT
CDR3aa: CASSLDRRSGNTIYF

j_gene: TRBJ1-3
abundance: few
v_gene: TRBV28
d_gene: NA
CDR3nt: TGTGCCAGCAGTCCTGATACAGGGTTAGGGAACACCATATATTTT
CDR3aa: CASSPDTGLGNTIYF

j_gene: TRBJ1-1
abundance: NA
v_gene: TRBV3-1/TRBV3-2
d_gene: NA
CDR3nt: TGTGCCAGCAGCCAAGCAGGGCTGATGAACACTGAAGCTTTCTTT
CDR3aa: CASSQAGLMNTEAFF

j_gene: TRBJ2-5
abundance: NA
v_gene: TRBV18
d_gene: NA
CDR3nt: TGTGCCAGCTCCCCGGGGCAGGGAGAGACCCAGTACTTC
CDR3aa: CASSPGQGETQYF

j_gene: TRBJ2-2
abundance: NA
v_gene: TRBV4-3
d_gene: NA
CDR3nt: TGCGCCAGCAGCCAAGAGGCCCCAGGGGGGACCGGGGAGCTGTTTTTT
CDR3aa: CASSQEAPGGTGELFF

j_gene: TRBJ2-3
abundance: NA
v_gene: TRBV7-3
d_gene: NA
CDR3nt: TGTGCCAGCAGCTTAACAGGGACACTAACAGATACGCAGTATTTT
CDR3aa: CASSLTGTLTDTQYF

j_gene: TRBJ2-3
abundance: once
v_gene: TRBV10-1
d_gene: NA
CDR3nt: TGCGCCAGCAGTGGGGAATCGGGCCCGCAGTATTTT
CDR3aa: CASSGESGPQYF

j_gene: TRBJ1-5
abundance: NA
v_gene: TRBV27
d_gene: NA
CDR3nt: TGTGCCAGCAGTTTAGTGGGATCCCTCAGCAATCAGCCCCAGCATTTT
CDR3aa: CASSLVGSLSNQPQHF

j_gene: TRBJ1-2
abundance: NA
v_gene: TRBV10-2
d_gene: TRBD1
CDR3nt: TGCGCCAGCAGAGTAGGGGGGACAGACTTCTATGGCTACACCTTC
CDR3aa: CASRVGGTDFYGYTF

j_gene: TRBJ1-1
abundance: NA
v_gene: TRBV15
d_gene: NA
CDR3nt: TGTGCCACCAGCCTGGGGGGGATGAACACTGAAGCTTTCTTT
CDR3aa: CATSLGGMNTEAFF

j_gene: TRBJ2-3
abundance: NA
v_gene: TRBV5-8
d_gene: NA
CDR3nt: TGTGCCAGCAGCCTACAGGGAAGAGATACGCAGTATTTT
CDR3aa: CASSLQGRDTQYF

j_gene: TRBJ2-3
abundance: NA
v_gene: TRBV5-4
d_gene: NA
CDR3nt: TGTGCCAGCAGCATCGATCGCGGGAAAAGCACAGATACGCAGTATTTT
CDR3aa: CASSIDRGKSTDTQYF